The T cell receptor beta chain described here comes from a study of PD-1 blockade in classical Hodgkin lymphoma. Study-level findings and limits: Newly diagnosed patients reportedly trailed healthy donors in baseline TCR diversity.

As for this clone: As yet, its antigen is unknown.

This CDR3 spans 15 amino acids. CDR1 MDHEN and CDR2 SYDVKM come from the germline V gene. J gave up 1 base and V 7 bases, and 9 bases lay outside the gene matches. This table comes from immunoSEQ multiplex PCR, and its TCRdb copy is limited to in-frame clones, with some not included. The profile shows 90,000 to 100,000 clones, 75% to 90% of them singletons. There was relapse after autologous stem cell transplantation in every patient, and there was variation in brentuximab vedotin exposure. The sample in question was peripheral blood mononuclear cells (PBMCs), obtained before the second cycle of nivolumab. The chain carries TRBV28 and TRBJ2-7; 8 nucleotides agree with TRBD1. The clonotype was recovered from a human donor with classical Hodgkin lymphoma. The CDR3 here is CASTPRTGLSYEQYF. For the CDR3, the DNA is TGTGCCAGCACTCCTAGGACAGGGCTGTCCTACGAGCAGTACTTC.